One and the same sample provided the 27 T cell receptor beta chains below, sequenced in a study of cytomegalovirus exposure and HLA in healthy donors. PCR used 60 Vbeta primers and 13 Jbeta primers. Profiled with immunoSEQ multiplex PCR; TCRdb holds only in-frame clones, not every one. This table has nearly 200,000 clones, 77% appearing once. The sample consisted of PBMCs. These receptors all come from a woman aged 30 to 39 in good health and CMV-seropositive.

The V gene is TRBV2, the J gene TRBJ1-1; D is possibly TRBD1 (6 bases). Trimming stripped 6 bases from V and 4 bases from J, with 12 bases between. The CDR3 is 13 residues long. Germline assignment: CDR1 SNHLY and CDR2 FYNNEI. The CDR3 reads CASSTGSFTEAFF. The CDR3 DNA is TGTGCCAGCAGCACAGGGTCTTTCACTGAAGCTTTCTTT.

This clone was observed a handful of times. This chain uses TRBV2 with TRBJ2-1; 9 bases agree with TRBD2. Trimming at V came to 8 bases and at J to 9 bases, leaving 14 bases not matched to a gene. Germline lookup yields CDR1 SNHLY and CDR2 FYNNEI. The CDR3 runs to 15 residues. The CDR3 loop is CASFPRTSDFVEQFF. For the CDR3, the DNA is TGTGCCAGCTTTCCCCGGACTAGCGACTTCGTTGAGCAGTTCTTC.

This clone has at least ten counts. J is TRBJ1-1 and V is TRBV5-1; the D gene is possibly TRBD1 (6 bases). Trimming removed 4 bases from V and 4 bases from J, with 11 bases in between. The germline gives CDR1 SGHRS, CDR2 YFSETQ. This CDR3 spans 13 amino acids. As DNA, the CDR3 is TGCGCCAGCAGCAACAGGGTTTCCACTGAAGCTTTCTTT. Amino acid sequence: CASSNRVSTEAFF. Full variable domain (outside the CDR3, taken from reference TRBV5-1 and TRBJ1-1): KAGVTQTPRYLIKTRGQQVTLSCSPISGHRSVSWYQQTPGQGLQFLFEYFSETQRNKGNFPGRFSGRQFSNSRSEMNVSTLELGDSALYLCASSNRVSTEAFFGQGTRLTVV.

The chain is built from TRBV7-3 and TRBJ2-5, with D possibly being TRBD1 (6 bases). The CDR3 totals 13 residues. The germline V gene has CDR1 SGHTA and CDR2 FQGTGA. Trimming removed 8 bases from V and 5 bases from J, with 15 bases in between. As DNA, the CDR3 is TGTGCCAGCTCCTGGGGGCAGGGGGAGACCCAGTACTTC. Translated: CASSWGQGETQYF.

V is TRBV7-2 and J is TRBJ1-1; TRBD1 matches 7 bases. With 2 bases clipped from V and 5 bases from J, the junction kept 5 bases outside the gene matches. This CDR3 is built from 14 residues. Germline V gene data show CDR1 as SGHTA and CDR2 as FQGNSA. CDR3 loop: CASSLQGVPTEAFF. The DNA for the CDR3 is TGTGCCAGCAGCTTACAGGGGGTTCCGACTGAAGCTTTCTTT.

This chain uses TRBV11-2 with TRBJ1-4; TRBD1 matches 12 bases. With V trimmed by 0 bases and J by 7 bases, 3 bases remained unmatched. This CDR3 is built from 16 residues. Germline V gene lookup returns CDR1 SGHAT and CDR2 FQNNGV. CDR3 DNA sequence: TGTGCCAGCAGCTTAGACGGGACAGGGGGCGGTGAAAAACTGTTTTTT. Its protein is CASSLDGTGGGEKLFF.

The chain couples TRBV7-9 to TRBJ1-2; D is undetermined. From germline, CDR1 is SEHNR and CDR2 FQNEAQ (reference sequence). The V and J ends lost 5 bases and 0 bases respectively, with 25 bases between them. This CDR3 has 19 amino acids. The CDR3 DNA reads as TGTGCCAGCAGCCCTGAGGGCCGGGCCTCGGATCGGGCTAACTATGGCTACACCTTC. This codes for CASSPEGRASDRANYGYTF.

The genes are TRBV13 and TRBJ1-2, with 9 positions matching TRBD1. With V trimmed by 5 bases and J by 2 bases, 9 bases remained unmatched. Germline values: CDR1 PRHDT, CDR2 FYEKMQ (reference sequence). The CDR3 runs to 16 residues. The CDR3 coding sequence is TGTGCCAGCAGCCACAGGGGGCGGCTGGGGAACTATGGCTACACCTTC. Translating it yields CASSHRGRLGNYGYTF.

CDR3 in DNA: TGTGCCAGTAGTCCCAGGACAGGGGTTCGAAAACTGTTTTTT. Translating gives CASSPRTGVRKLFF. The chain combines TRBV19 with TRBJ1-4, with 9 bases identical to TRBD1. The germline V gene encodes CDR1 LNHDA and CDR2 SQIVND (reference sequence). The V and J ends lost 5 bases and 10 bases, in that order; junction bases with no gene match: 8. There are 14 residues in the CDR3.

A single count supports this clone. The rearrangement links TRBV5-6 to TRBJ2-7; tentatively, D is TRBD2 (5 bases). Germline assignment: CDR1 SGHDT and CDR2 YYEEEE. The CDR3 contains 14 residues. Trimming shortened V by 3 bases and J by 7 bases, and 17 bases separated the two germline ends. The CDR3 here is CASSSGLTSEEQYF. Here the CDR3 DNA reads TGTGCCAGCAGCTCTGGACTGACTTCGGAAGAGCAGTACTTC.

The chain couples TRBV6-1 to TRBJ2-2; 10 positions agree with TRBD1. The junction had 3 bases not matched to a gene; V was cut back by 4 bases and J by 4 bases. Per the germline V gene, CDR1 is MNHNS and CDR2 is SASEGT. CDR3 length equals 15 residues. The CDR3 sequence is CASSGTGGATGELFF. Written as DNA, the CDR3 is TGTGCCAGCAGTGGGACAGGGGGAGCCACCGGGGAGCTGTTTTTT.

The chain has TRBV5-1 and TRBJ2-5; 8 positions match TRBD2. CDR1 is SGHRS and CDR2 is YFSETQ in the germline V gene. The V and J ends lost 0 bases and 4 bases, in that order; junction bases with no gene match: 11. The CDR3 sequence is 17 residues long. The CDR3 sequence is CASSLGATPGGGETQYF. The CDR3 nucleotides are TGCGCCAGCAGCTTGGGCGCTACCCCGGGAGGGGGAGAGACCCAGTACTTC.

The chain links TRBV28 to TRBJ1-1; D is ambiguous. Germline CDR1 is MDHEN and CDR2 is SYDVKM. CDR3 length: 12 residues. V was clipped by 6 bases and J by 5 bases, with 10 bases between them. CDR3 sequence reads: CASRSPLTEAFF. CDR3 in DNA: TGTGCCAGCAGGAGTCCGTTGACTGAAGCTTTCTTT.

V is TRBV11-2 and J is TRBJ2-3; a weak D match, TRBD1 (6 bases). Between the trimmed V and J ends, which lost 7 bases and 4 bases, there was a span of 15 bases. The CDR3 covers 14 residues. Germline CDR1 and CDR2: SGHAT and FQNNGV. DNA for the CDR3: TGTGCCAGCACCCATAACAGGGTTGCAGATACGCAGTATTTT. It specifies CASTHNRVADTQYF.

V gene TRBV4-1 combines with J gene TRBJ2-3; 13 nucleotides line up with TRBD2. Germline trimming cut 3 bases from V and 4 bases from J; bases unmatched to any gene: 13. Germline CDR1 MGHRA, CDR2 YSYEKL. The CDR3 loop spans 19 amino acids. CDR3 protein: CASSHEGLAGVLVADTQYF. Written as DNA, the CDR3 is TGCGCCAGCAGCCACGAAGGACTAGCGGGAGTTTTAGTTGCAGATACGCAGTATTTT.

J is TRBJ2-5 and V is TRBV4-3; TRBD2 matches 8 bases. The CDR3 is made up of 16 amino acids. Per germline, CDR1 LGHNA and CDR2 YSLEER. Germline trimming cut 4 bases from V and 2 bases from J; bases unmatched to any gene: 9. In DNA, the CDR3 is TGCGCCAGCAGCCGATGGGCTAGCGGGCCTCAAGAGACCCAGTACTTC. The encoded protein is CASSRWASGPQETQYF.

This clone was seen just once. The V gene is TRBV2, the J gene TRBJ1-5; TRBD1 agrees at 9 bases. From germline, CDR1 is SNHLY and CDR2 FYNNEI. Trimming cost V 6 bases and J 8 bases; bases outside gene matches: 11. The CDR3 is 15 amino acids. CDR3 amino acids: CASRLSGTGNEPQHF. The CDR3 DNA sequence: TGTGCCAGCAGATTGTCGGGGACAGGGAACGAGCCCCAGCATTTT.

The rearrangement joins TRBV9 to TRBJ1-2; perhaps TRBD1 as D (6 bases). This CDR3 region has 15 residues. The germline V gene encodes CDR1 SGDLS and CDR2 YYNGEE. Trimming removed 1 base at V and 4 bases at J, with 14 bases between. CDR3 region: CASSVQGNRGYGYTF. In DNA form, the CDR3 reads TGTGCCAGCAGCGTACAGGGGAACAGAGGCTATGGCTACACCTTC.

This chain joins TRBV14 and TRBJ1-4; no clear D. V lost 4 bases to trimming and J lost 5 bases, with 8 bases between them. The CDR3 spans 13 residues. CDR1 SGHDN and CDR2 FVKESK come from the germline V gene. In DNA form, the CDR3 reads TGTGCCAGCAGCCGCACCCGGAATGAAAAACTGTTTTTT. Translating it yields CASSRTRNEKLFF.

This clone was counted between two and nine times. This rearrangement joins TRBV6-4 to TRBJ1-1; no reliable D call. Trimming removed 6 bases at V and 4 bases at J, with 12 bases between. This CDR3 spans 13 amino acids. The germline gives CDR1 MRHNA, CDR2 SNTAGT. The CDR3 spells CASRREAATEAFF. The CDR3 region has the DNA TGTGCCAGCAGGAGGGAGGCCGCCACTGAAGCTTTCTTT.

The chain carries TRBV7-8 and TRBJ2-3; 14 nucleotides match TRBD2. The CDR3 spans 19 residues. Trimming took 5 bases from V and 3 from J; bases not matched to a gene: 13. Germline V gene lookup returns CDR1 SGHVS and CDR2 FQNEAQ. The CDR3 region is CASSIRPGLAGEGTDTQYF. Here the CDR3 DNA reads TGTGCCAGCAGCATACGGCCGGGACTAGCGGGAGAGGGGACAGATACGCAGTATTTT.

This clone appeared once. This chain uses TRBV7-9 with TRBJ2-1, with 9 bases that match TRBD2. The V and J ends lost 5 bases and 15 bases, in that order; junction bases with no gene match: 11. Per germline, CDR1 SEHNR and CDR2 FQNEAQ (reference sequence). CDR3 length: 13 amino acids. The CDR3: CASSLHGGRDGFF. The CDR3, as DNA: TGTGCCAGCAGCCTCCACGGCGGGAGGGACGGGTTCTTC. The full variable domain, in which reference TRBV7-9 and TRBJ2-1 provide the parts outside the CDR3, is DTGVSQNPRHKITKRGQNVTFRCDPISEHNRLYWYRQTLGQGPEFLTYFQNEAQLEKSRLLSDRFSAERPKGSFSTLEIQRTEQGDSAMYLCASSLHGGRDGFFGPGTRLTVL.

The chain combines TRBV15 with TRBJ2-1, with D maybe TRBD2 (7 bases). CDR1 is LNHNV, CDR2 YYDKDF, per germline (reference sequence). V gave up 5 bases and J gave up 9 bases, with 23 bases separating them. The CDR3 extends over 16 amino acids. CDR3 DNA: TGTGCCACCAGCGGGGGGGCGGGAGTATGGGGGAGTGAGCAGTTCTTC. It yields the protein CATSGGAGVWGSEQFF.

The chain combines TRBV7-2 with TRBJ2-5; TRBD1 matches at 10 bases. The CDR3 loop spans 17 amino acids. V was pared by 5 bases and J by 1 base, with 10 bases of the junction left unmatched. The V gene's germline CDR1 is SGHTA and CDR2 FQGNSA. This chain's CDR3 is CASSPRQGARSQETQYF. The CDR3 region has the DNA TGTGCCAGCAGCCCTAGACAGGGGGCGAGGAGCCAAGAGACCCAGTACTTC.

The V gene is TRBV18, the J gene TRBJ1-2; D is possibly TRBD1 (5 bases). CDR1 KGHSH and CDR2 LQKENI come from the germline V gene. The CDR3 extends over 13 amino acids. V was trimmed by 3 bases and J by 4 bases, leaving 9 bases between them. CDR3: CASSPGRAYGYTF. CDR3 in DNA: TGTGCCAGCTCACCTGGCAGGGCCTATGGCTACACCTTC.

CDR3 loop: CASSPSLAGNTGELFF. DNA for the CDR3: TGTGCCAGCAGCCCCTCACTAGCGGGGAACACCGGGGAGCTGTTTTTT. The chain is built from TRBV7-2 and TRBJ2-2, with TRBD2 identical over 9 bases. J gave up 1 base and V 5 bases, and 5 bases lay outside the gene matches. This CDR3 contains 16 residues. Germline assignment: CDR1 SGHTA and CDR2 FQGNSA.

The J gene is TRBJ2-5, the V gene TRBV4-3, with a weak D call TRBD2 (6 bases). Germline V gene sequence: CDR1 LGHNA, CDR2 YSLEER. The CDR3 length is 15 residues. The ends were cut back, 4 bases at V and 4 bases at J, with 16 bases in the middle. The CDR3 DNA is TGCGCCAGCAGCCCCCTAACGGGGGTGGGAGAGACCCAGTACTTC. As protein: CASSPLTGVGETQYF.